Each of the 6 T cell receptor beta chains below was sequenced from the same sample in a study of T cells in tumors after PD-1 blockade. Assay: immunoSEQ multiplex PCR; the TCRdb copy retains only in-frame clones and omits some. The table includes 4,000 to 5,500 clones, around two thirds detected once. The starting material was tumor tissue, obtained after anti-PD-1 treatment. These receptors were collected from a human donor with basal cell carcinoma.

The chain employs TRBV30 and TRBJ1-1; D uncertain. V was cut by 0 bases and J by 2 bases, with 4 bases left in between. The CDR3 runs to 12 residues. In germline, CDR1 is GTSNPN, CDR2 SVGIG (reference sequence). The CDR3 is CAWSVRNTEAFF. In DNA form, the CDR3 reads TGTGCCTGGAGTGTACGAAACACTGAAGCTTTCTTT.

This clone showed up just a few times. The chain employs TRBV5-5 and TRBJ2-1; 9 nucleotides agree with TRBD2. The CDR3 has 15 residues. Trimming removed 4 bases from V and 4 bases from J; junction bases left unmatched: 6. Per germline, CDR1 SGHKS and CDR2 YYEKEE (reference sequence). The CDR3 coding sequence is TGTGCCAGCAGCCCTTTAGCGGGGGAGTACAATGAGCAGTTCTTC. It specifies CASSPLAGEYNEQFF.

On this clone: In the same sample, other DNA sequences code for this CDR3. This chain uses TRBV2 with TRBJ1-2; D call uncertain. Trimming pared 6 bases from V and 5 bases from J, leaving 10 bases between. Per germline, CDR1 SNHLY and CDR2 FYNNEI. The CDR3 is 12 amino acids. The CDR3 DNA reads as TGTGCCAGCAGCGCCTCAGGTTATGGCTACACCTTC. Residues: CASSASGYGYTF. The full variable domain, in which reference TRBV2 and TRBJ1-2 provide the parts outside the CDR3, is EPEVTQTPSHQVTQMGQEVILRCVPISNHLYFYWYRQILGQKVEFLVSFYNNEISEKSEIFDDQFSVERPDGSNFTLKIRSTKLEDSAMYFCASSASGYGYTFGSGTRLTVV.

CDR3: CASTGTFTDTQYF. CDR3 DNA sequence: TGTGCCAGCACCGGGACCTTCACAGATACGCAGTATTTT. The V gene is TRBV5-5, the J gene TRBJ2-3; D might be TRBD1 or TRBD2, each matching 5 bases. CDR3 length equals 13 residues. With 6 bases removed from V and 2 bases from J, the gap between germline ends came to 10 bases. Germline assignment: CDR1 SGHKS and CDR2 YYEKEE (reference sequence). The variable domain in full, completed from reference TRBV5-5 and TRBJ2-3, reads DAGVTQSPTHLIKTRGQQVTLRCSPISGHKSVSWYQQVLGQGPQFIFQYYEKEERGRGNFPDRFSARQFPNYSSELNVNALLLGDSALYLCASTGTFTDTQYFGPGTRLTVL.

This clone occurred a few times. CDR3 in amino acids: CAIKQPTDTQYF. The CDR3 bases are TGTGCCATCAAACAGCCCACAGATACGCAGTATTTT. The chain recombines TRBV10-3 with TRBJ2-3; D uncertain. The germline V and J ends were trimmed by 7 bases and 2 bases, with 7 bases remaining between them. The CDR3 is 12 residues long. Germline CDR1 and CDR2: ENHRY and SYGVKD.

V usage is TRBV7-2 and J usage is TRBJ1-5, with a possible D match to TRBD1 (6 bases). This CDR3 comprises 15 residues. The germline V gene has CDR1 SGHTA and CDR2 FQGNSA. Trimming removed 0 bases from V and 2 bases from J, with 8 bases in between. The CDR3 region has the DNA TGTGCCAGCAGCTTAGCGGGGGCTGGCAATCAGCCCCAGCATTTT. Translated: CASSLAGAGNQPQHF.